This entry lists 24 T cell receptor beta chains sequenced from one sample in a study of radiation and T cells in renal cell carcinoma. The sample's time point: blood 4 weeks post-SBRT, at nephrectomy. Treatment noted: 15 Gy SBRT to primary tumor, nephrectomy 4 weeks later. Here immunoSEQ multiplex PCR was the method, and the copy in TCRdb shows in-frame clones only, minus some. The table has about 100,000 clones, more than 65% seen once. The material was blood, obtained from a patient whose treatment included radiotherapy and nephrectomy. The source of these receptors is a man aged 55 to 69 with renal cell carcinoma.

This clone appeared a single time. This chain links TRBV6-5 with TRBJ2-2; TRBD2 might be the D (6 bases). Trimming left V 10 bases short and J 4 bases short, with 13 bases between. This CDR3 region has 13 residues. Germline CDR1 is MNHEY and CDR2 is SVGAGI. The CDR3 region has the DNA TGTGCCATCGCCGACGGGGGCACCGGGGAGCTGTTTTTT. Translated, it gives CAIADGGTGELFF.

The chain has TRBV2 and TRBJ2-7, with 10 nucleotides matching TRBD1. Unmatched junction bases numbered 8, after V lost 4 bases and J lost 5 bases. The CDR3 length is 15 residues. Per germline, CDR1 SNHLY and CDR2 FYNNEI. CDR3 amino acids: CASSGRTGGVDEQYF. In DNA, the CDR3 is TGTGCCAGCAGTGGACGGACAGGGGGGGTAGACGAGCAGTACTTC.

The chain employs TRBV2 and TRBJ2-2, with D unclear. This CDR3 has 14 amino acids. Per germline, CDR1 SNHLY and CDR2 FYNNEI. V was cut by 7 bases and J by 2 bases, with 11 bases left in between. The CDR3 protein is CASTMGKNTGELFF. DNA for the CDR3: TGTGCCAGCACCATGGGTAAAAACACCGGGGAGCTGTTTTTT.

The table lists this clone with a few counts. V is TRBV28 and J is TRBJ1-5; tentatively, D is TRBD1 (5 bases). The CDR3 is made up of 15 amino acids. V lost 8 bases, J lost 6 bases, and 20 bases lay in between. Germline CDR1 reads MDHEN; CDR2 reads SYDVKM. CDR3 amino acids: CASENQLGGVQPQHF. The CDR3 DNA reads as TGTGCCAGCGAAAATCAGTTGGGGGGGGTTCAGCCCCAGCATTTT.

This chain joins TRBV30 and TRBJ2-7; 7 bases align to TRBD1. Trimming at V came to 4 bases and at J to 1 base, leaving 7 bases not matched to a gene. Germline assignment: CDR1 GTSNPN and CDR2 SVGIG (reference sequence). The CDR3 is 14 residues long. CDR3 in amino acids: CAWTTGTASYEQYF. The CDR3 DNA follows: TGTGCCTGGACCACCGGGACAGCTTCCTACGAGCAGTACTTC.

This clone was counted a single time. The chain employs TRBV28 and TRBJ2-7, with D perhaps TRBD2 (6 bases). CDR1 and CDR2 (germline): MDHEN, SYDVKM. The length of the CDR3 is 13 residues. Trimming removed 3 bases at V and 6 bases at J, with 12 bases between. CDR3 region: CASSFTRGSEQYF. For the CDR3, the DNA is TGTGCCAGCAGTTTCACGCGGGGCAGCGAGCAGTACTTC.

The CDR3: CASSFGQGRVGELFF. The CDR3 DNA sequence: TGTGCCAGCAGCTTCGGACAGGGGAGGGTCGGGGAGCTGTTTTTT. The chain employs TRBV7-6 and TRBJ2-2; 9 bases fit TRBD1. The CDR3 loop spans 15 amino acids. CDR1 and CDR2 from the germline V gene are SGHVS and FNYEAQ. J was trimmed by 7 bases and V by 3 bases; bases with no gene match: 6.

The rearrangement joins TRBV30 to TRBJ2-6; D unresolved. V lost 0 bases and J 2 bases, leaving 8 bases between the germline ends. The germline gives CDR1 GTSNPN, CDR2 SVGIG (reference sequence). This CDR3 is 15 amino acids long. In DNA form, the CDR3 reads TGTGCCTGGAGTGTAACACCCCCTGGGGCCAACGTCCTGACTTTC. This sequence encodes CAWSVTPPGANVLTF.

This clone came up a few times. The genes are TRBV6-1 and TRBJ1-5; a possible D gene is TRBD1 (5 bases). The CDR3 has 14 amino acids. Per the germline V gene, CDR1 is MNHNS and CDR2 is SASEGT. Deletions cut 7 bases from V and 9 bases from J, with 19 bases between. The CDR3 loop is CASNERDGDRPQHF. The CDR3 coding sequence is TGTGCCAGCAACGAACGGGACGGCGATCGGCCCCAGCATTTT.

In this sample, this clone turned up once. The CDR3 nucleotides are TGTGCCAGTAGTAACCGGGACCCCGGCCGGGAGCTGTTTTTT. This codes for CASSNRDPGRELFF. V is TRBV19 and J is TRBJ2-2; either TRBD1 or TRBD2 may fit D (5 bases each). The length of the CDR3 is 14 residues. The germline V and J ends were trimmed by 4 bases and 9 bases, with 15 bases remaining between them. In germline, CDR1 is LNHDA, CDR2 SQIVND (reference sequence). Complete variable domain (other parts from reference TRBV19 and TRBJ2-2): DGGITQSPKYLFRKEGQNVTLSCEQNLNHDAMYWYRQDPGQGLRLIYYSQIVNDFQKGDIAEGYSVSREKKESFPLTVTSAQKNPTAFYLCASSNRDPGRELFFGEGSRLTVL.

V gene TRBV4-1 combines with J gene TRBJ2-5, with TRBD2 identical over 10 bases. The CDR3 totals 15 residues. Germline lookup yields CDR1 MGHRA and CDR2 YSYEKL. Trimming at V came to 3 bases and at J to 7 bases, leaving 8 bases not matched to a gene. Here the CDR3 DNA reads TGCGCCAGCAGCCACCCCGGCTTAGCGGGAGGGACCCAGTACTTC. Translation: CASSHPGLAGGTQYF.

The rearrangement joins TRBV5-6 to TRBJ1-1; 9 bases are shared with TRBD1. CDR3 length: 12 residues. Losses at the gene ends were 4 bases for V and 11 bases for J; bases not matched to a gene: 6. Germline lookup yields CDR1 SGHDT and CDR2 YYEEEE. In DNA form, the CDR3 reads TGTGCCAGCAGCCGACAGGGGGTTCGGGCTTTCTTT. It translates to CASSRQGVRAFF. Based on the CDR3 plus reference TRBV5-6 and TRBJ1-1, the full variable domain is DAGVTQSPTHLIKTRGQQVTLRCSPKSGHDTVSWYQQALGQGPQFIFQYYEEEERQRGNFPDRFSGHQFPNYSSELNVNALLLGDSALYLCASSRQGVRAFFGQGTRLTVV.

The gene calls are TRBV6-1 and TRBJ2-5, with 9 nucleotides matching TRBD1. The ends lost 6 bases at V and 1 base at J; junction bases unmatched: 6. CDR3 size: 15 residues. Germline values: CDR1 MNHNS, CDR2 SASEGT. As DNA, the CDR3 is TGTGCCAGCAGCCGACAGGGGGGTCCCCAAGAGACCCAGTACTTC. Translating it yields CASSRQGGPQETQYF.

The chain employs TRBV5-4 and TRBJ1-4; TRBD1 matches 9 bases. V shed 2 bases, J shed 7 bases, and the junction held 3 bases outside the gene matches. Germline CDR1 reads SGHNT; CDR2 reads YYREEE (reference sequence). This CDR3 is 14 amino acids long. DNA for the CDR3: TGTGCCAGCAGCTTAGACAGGGGGTCTGAAAAACTGTTTTTT. Residues: CASSLDRGSEKLFF.

CDR3 residues: CASSSGGGGLGYGYTF. CDR3 DNA: TGTGCCAGCAGTTCAGGTGGTGGAGGTCTTGGCTATGGCTACACCTTC. The chain recombines TRBV27 with TRBJ1-2; the D is unclear. CDR1 is MNHEY and CDR2 is SMNVEV in the germline V gene (reference sequence). With 4 bases removed from V and 4 bases from J, the gap between germline ends came to 19 bases. This CDR3 comprises 16 residues.

This chain joins TRBV15 and TRBJ1-4, with D hard to call. This CDR3 region has 13 residues. The V gene lost 5 bases and the J gene lost 10 bases, with 14 bases spanning the gap. The germline gives CDR1 LNHNV, CDR2 YYDKDF (reference sequence). CDR3 bases: TGTGCCACCAGCGAAACCTCGTTTGGAAAACTGTTTTTT. Translated, it gives CATSETSFGKLFF.

The CDR3 coding sequence is TGTGCCAGCAGCCCCGGGTCATATACCTACGAGCAGTACTTC. Amino acid sequence: CASSPGSYTYEQYF. This rearrangement joins TRBV7-2 to TRBJ2-7; D remains unclear. V dropped 5 bases and J dropped 2 bases, with 13 bases sitting between them. From germline, CDR1 is SGHTA and CDR2 FQGNSA. This CDR3 is 14 amino acids long.

This rearrangement joins TRBV28 to TRBJ2-2; D might be TRBD1 (6 bases). The CDR3 has 14 amino acids. V was pared by 5 bases and J by 4 bases, with 11 bases between. Germline assignment: CDR1 MDHEN and CDR2 SYDVKM. The CDR3 region is CASSLDRITGELFF. For the CDR3, the DNA is TGTGCCAGCAGTCTCGACAGGATCACCGGGGAGCTGTTTTTT.

The table lists this clone with a count of one. The chain employs TRBV25-1 and TRBJ2-1; TRBD2 aligns across 8 bases. The germline V gene encodes CDR1 MGHDK and CDR2 SYGVNS. V was clipped by 3 bases and J by 15 bases; unmatched bases: 7. This CDR3 has 12 amino acids. CDR3 region: CASSDPAGGRFF. CDR3 nucleotide sequence: TGTGCCAGCAGTGACCCTGCGGGGGGCCGGTTCTTC.

The rearrangement joins TRBV28 to TRBJ2-1, with D possibly TRBD2 on 7 matching bases. V lost 3 bases, J lost 8 bases, and 11 bases lay in between. The CDR3 is made up of 13 amino acids. Germline V gene data show CDR1 as MDHEN and CDR2 as SYDVKM. The CDR3 here is CASSLGGPDEQFF. The CDR3 DNA sequence: TGTGCCAGCAGTTTGGGGGGGCCGGATGAGCAGTTCTTC.

The chain links TRBV7-9 to TRBJ2-2; D is possibly TRBD2 (5 bases). Germline lookup yields CDR1 SEHNR and CDR2 FQNEAQ (reference sequence). The length of the CDR3 is 16 residues. V shed 2 bases and J shed 7 bases, with 17 bases lying between them. DNA of the CDR3: TGTGCCAGCAGCTTATCGGGGAATCACTGGGGCGGGGAGCTGTTTTTT. Protein sequence: CASSLSGNHWGGELFF.

This chain uses TRBV28 with TRBJ1-2, with D tentatively TRBD1 (5 bases). V dropped 6 bases and J dropped 4 bases, with 12 bases sitting between them. Germline V gives CDR1 MDHEN, CDR2 SYDVKM. CDR3 size: 13 residues. The CDR3, as DNA: TGTGCCAGCAGCCCGACAGTTCCCTATGGCTACACCTTC. It codes for CASSPTVPYGYTF.

This chain links TRBV5-1 with TRBJ1-1, with D tentatively TRBD1 (6 bases). The V gene's germline CDR1 is SGHRS and CDR2 YFSETQ. The V end was cut by 4 bases, the J end by 1 base, with 11 bases between. The CDR3 sequence is 14 residues long. CDR3 in DNA: TGCGCCAGCAGCACCGGGACACGGAACACTGAAGCTTTCTTT. The encoded protein is CASSTGTRNTEAFF.

The genes are TRBV6-1 and TRBJ1-5; D call uncertain. V lost 3 bases and J lost 6, with 12 bases in between. CDR1 and CDR2 (germline): MNHNS, SASEGT. This CDR3 comprises 14 residues. This chain's CDR3 is CASSESGSRQPQHF. Here the CDR3 DNA reads TGTGCCAGCAGTGAGTCAGGATCACGTCAGCCCCAGCATTTT.